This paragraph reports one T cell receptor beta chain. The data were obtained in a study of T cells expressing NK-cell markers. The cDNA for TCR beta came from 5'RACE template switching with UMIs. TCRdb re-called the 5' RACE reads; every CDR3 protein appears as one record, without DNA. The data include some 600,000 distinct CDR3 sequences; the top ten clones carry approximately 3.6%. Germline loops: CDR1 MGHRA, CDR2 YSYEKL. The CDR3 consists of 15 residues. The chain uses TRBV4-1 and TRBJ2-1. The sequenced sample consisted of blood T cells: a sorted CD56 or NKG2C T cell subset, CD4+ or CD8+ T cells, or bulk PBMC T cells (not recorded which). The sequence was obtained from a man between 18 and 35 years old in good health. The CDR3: CASSQVASGDNEQFF.